This T cell receptor (beta chain) was profiled in a study of T-cell reconstitution after alpha-beta-depleted transplantation in children. Study findings and constraints: As was reported, about two months after transplant, alpha-beta T cells came from several hundred expanded graft clones. Newly generated T cells supplied most T-cell counts and diversity one year post-transplant. After transplant, high TCRbeta diversity at day 60 in some patients arose from surviving recipient T cells and thymic progenitors.

Notes on this clonotype: Antigen specificity is unknown.

This sample's TCRbeta library carried unique molecular identifier barcodes. Each CDR3 protein gets one entry after TCRdb re-called the PCR reads with MiXCR. The top ten clones hold about 14% of a sample with fewer than 550,000 distinct CDR3 sequences, 11% of them seen once. The CDR3 totals 12 residues. Germline CDR1 is DFQATT and CDR2 is SNEGSKA (reference sequence). V dropped 5 bases and J dropped 10 bases, with 15 bases sitting between them. The chain has TRBV20-1 and TRBJ2-1; D ambiguous. Sequenced here: PBMCs, mostly from graft donor cells, sampled 180 days after TCRalphabeta/CD19-depleted stem cell transplant. The receptor's source is a female patient under 10 years old who had a stem cell transplant for aplastic anemia, so the T cells may come from the graft donor. The CDR3 protein is CSAPRSLGEQFF. CDR3 bases: TGCAGTGCTCCCCGATCCCTTGGGGAGCAGTTCTTC.